The T cell receptor beta chain described here comes from a study of T cells after posttransplantation cyclophosphamide. Broader study findings: Recipient CMV seropositivity and CMV reactivation strongly tracked TRB clonality.

The repertoire was sequenced with immunoSEQ multiplex PCR; TCRdb's copy has only in-frame clones and lacks some. Altogether approximately 40,000 clones were found in the sample, and no singletons occur. The related graft donor's blood sample was taken on the day of bone marrow donation. This clone appeared many times. As yet, its antigen is unknown. The receptor was derived from a man aged 35-49 years in good health, CMV-negative, and a related stem cell transplant donor. The sample was PBMCs.

CDR3 amino acids: CASSYLTGSTDTQYF. The CDR3 nucleotides read TGTGCCAGCAGTTATTTGACAGGGAGCACAGATACGCAGTATTTT. The chain is built from TRBV6-5 and TRBJ2-3, with 7 bases identical to TRBD1. The CDR3 loop spans 15 amino acids. CDR1 is MNHEY and CDR2 is SVGAGI in the germline V gene. Trimming removed 3 bases from V and 0 bases from J; junction bases left unmatched: 3.